The following is a TCR beta chain sequence with its context. As yet, its antigen is unknown. The data were obtained in a study of OX40 agonist ivuxolimab in advanced cancers. Study results and limitations: Clones of CD4+ and CD8+ blood T cells grew by week 6 at doses of 0.1 to 3.0 mg/kg.

There are 15 residues in the CDR3. From germline, CDR1 is LNHNV and CDR2 YYDKDF (reference sequence). The V and J ends lost 5 bases and 1 base respectively, with 11 bases between them. Autoimmune disease history or systemic immunosuppression barred patients. Sequencing used immunoSEQ multiplex PCR; TCRdb keeps in-frame clones, though not all of them. The sample lists 65,000 to 80,000 clones; just over 90% were seen once. The V gene is TRBV15, the J gene TRBJ2-2, with D possibly being TRBD1 (5 bases). This TCR was recovered from an adult with an advanced solid tumor such as melanoma, head and neck, liver or kidney cancer. Sequences were derived from CD4+ or CD8+ T cells sorted from blood, sampled in a trial of the OX40 agonist ivuxolimab. The CDR3 nucleotides are TGTGCCACCAGCCGCGGTACAGGGAACACCGGGGAGCTGTTTTTT. It codes for CATSRGTGNTGELFF.